Presented here are 8 T cell receptor beta chains from one specimen sequenced in a study of cytomegalovirus exposure and HLA in healthy donors. TCRdb keeps only in-frame clones here, not all; method: immunoSEQ multiplex PCR. In the table there are about 140,000 clones, roughly 81% of which are singletons. Source material: PBMCs. The receptors derive from a woman in her 30s in good health and CMV-seronegative.

This chain uses TRBV10-2 with TRBJ1-2, with 11 bases fitting TRBD1. The germline CDR1 and CDR2 sequences are WSHSY and SAAADI. CDR3 length equals 16 residues. V lost 6 bases to trimming and J lost 4 bases; unmatched junction nucleotides: 10. This CDR3 reads CASSLPGTGGSYGYTF. In DNA, the CDR3 is TGCGCCAGCAGCCTACCCGGGACAGGGGGGAGCTATGGCTACACCTTC.

For the CDR3, the DNA is TGTGCCAGCAGTCGTGAGAGGGGGCGCGAGAACACTGAAGCTTTCTTT. It is translated as CASSRERGRENTEAFF. The chain links TRBV27 to TRBJ1-1; 7 nucleotides line up with TRBD1. J was trimmed by 1 base and V by 5 bases; bases with no gene match: 10. The CDR3 covers 16 residues. Looked up from germline, CDR1 is MNHEY and CDR2 is SMNVEV (reference sequence).

The V and J genes are TRBV5-4 and TRBJ2-5; the D gene is possibly TRBD2 (5 bases). Trimming left V 0 bases short and J 2 bases short, with 14 bases between. CDR3 length: 16 amino acids. Germline loops: CDR1 SGHNT, CDR2 YYREEE (reference sequence). The CDR3 bases are TGTGCCAGCAGCTTGGGGCTAGCATTTAGGCAAGAGACCCAGTACTTC. It encodes CASSLGLAFRQETQYF.

This chain connects TRBV2 to TRBJ2-5; D is possibly TRBD2 (6 bases). V lost 8 bases and J 5 bases, leaving 18 bases between the germline ends. Germline V gene data show CDR1 as SNHLY and CDR2 as FYNNEI. The CDR3 is 14 residues long. Here the CDR3 reads CASRRGFSGETQYF. CDR3 DNA sequence: TGTGCCAGCCGGAGAGGGTTCAGCGGGGAGACCCAGTACTTC. Using reference TRBV2 and TRBJ2-5 for the parts outside the CDR3, the full variable domain is EPEVTQTPSHQVTQMGQEVILRCVPISNHLYFYWYRQILGQKVEFLVSFYNNEISEKSEIFDDQFSVERPDGSNFTLKIRSTKLEDSAMYFCASRRGFSGETQYFGPGTRLLVL.

The rearrangement joins TRBV7-2 to TRBJ2-4; 7 positions agree with TRBD2. Losses at the gene ends were 1 base for V and 3 bases for J; bases not matched to a gene: 9. Germline loops: CDR1 SGHTA, CDR2 FQGNSA. The CDR3 covers 17 residues. The CDR3 nucleotides are TGTGCCAGCAGCTTAGTGCACGGGGGGAATGGCAAAAACATTCAGTACTTC. Protein product: CASSLVHGGNGKNIQYF.

The chain employs TRBV9 and TRBJ2-3; 9 bases fit TRBD1. The CDR3 spans 15 residues. Germline CDR1 reads SGDLS; CDR2 reads YYNGEE. The J segment lost 3 bases and the V segment lost 3 bases, leaving 5 bases of the junction unmatched. The CDR3 here is CASSAGQGRTDTQYF. The CDR3, as DNA: TGTGCCAGCAGCGCGGGACAGGGACGTACAGATACGCAGTATTTT.

The chain joins TRBV7-9 to TRBJ1-4; 7 bases align to TRBD1. CDR3 length: 14 residues. Germline trimming cut 7 bases from V and 7 bases from J; bases unmatched to any gene: 9. CDR1 SEHNR and CDR2 FQNEAQ come from the germline V gene (reference sequence). In nucleotides, the CDR3 is TGTGCCAGCACCCCCCCACGGACAGGTGAAAAACTGTTTTTT. This codes for CASTPPRTGEKLFF.

The chain has TRBV4-2 and TRBJ2-3; 7 bases line up with TRBD1. The V segment lost 5 bases and the J segment 0 bases; nucleotides outside the gene matches: 20. The CDR3 sequence is 20 residues long. The germline V gene has CDR1 LGHNA and CDR2 YNFKEQ. The CDR3, as DNA: TGTGCCAGCAGCTACGCGAGGGGGCGGAGTAGATCGACTAGCACAGATACGCAGTATTTT. It encodes CASSYARGRSRSTSTDTQYF.